Presented here are 13 T cell receptor beta chains from one specimen sequenced in a study of cytomegalovirus exposure and HLA in healthy donors. Profiling relied on immunoSEQ multiplex PCR, and the TCRdb table lists in-frame clones only, not all of them. This table holds around 250,000 clones, almost 90% found once. The sequencing input was PBMCs. The receptor set was obtained from a woman under 30 in good health and CMV-seronegative.

The rearrangement joins TRBV10-2 to TRBJ2-7; 9 bases fit TRBD1. The CDR3 totals 15 residues. V lost 2 bases and J lost 2; bases outside the gene matches: 4. Germline V lookup: CDR1 WSHSY, CDR2 SAAADI. CDR3 nucleotide sequence: TGCGCCAGCAGTGAGCCACAGGGGGCGACCTACGAGCAGTACGTC. Residues: CASSEPQGATYEQYV.

The chain uses TRBV11-3 and TRBJ2-2, with D perhaps matching TRBD2 (5 bases). This CDR3 has 14 amino acids. Trimming shortened V by 3 bases and J by 4 bases, and 9 bases separated the two germline ends. Germline CDR1 is SGHNT and CDR2 is YENEEA. The CDR3 DNA follows: TGTGCCAGCAGCTTGTCTAGCCCCACCGGGGAGCTGTTTTTT. This translates into CASSLSSPTGELFF.

Concerning this clone: Additional DNA sequences in this sample encode the identical CDR3. V and J are TRBV7-9 and TRBJ1-5; D is possibly TRBD1 (5 bases). V was trimmed by 5 bases and J by 6 bases, leaving 11 bases between them. Germline V lookup: CDR1 SEHNR, CDR2 FQNEAQ (reference sequence). The CDR3 contains 13 residues. CDR3 nucleotide sequence: TGTGCCAGCAGCCTTGGCGGGGCTCAGCCCCAGCATTTT. It codes for CASSLGGAQPQHF.

The gene calls are TRBV27 and TRBJ2-2, with 14 bases that match TRBD2. Germline assignment: CDR1 MNHEY and CDR2 SMNVEV (reference sequence). There are 18 residues in the CDR3. V shed 2 bases, J shed 5 bases, and the junction held 7 bases outside the gene matches. The CDR3 here is CASSLSGLAGGRTGELFF. As DNA, the CDR3 is TGTGCCAGCAGTTTAAGTGGACTAGCGGGGGGACGGACCGGGGAGCTGTTTTTT.

The rearrangement uses TRBV19 and TRBJ1-4; D is ambiguous. V lost 3 bases and J lost 0, with 8 bases in between. This CDR3 has 15 amino acids. Germline V lookup: CDR1 LNHDA, CDR2 SQIVND (reference sequence). The CDR3 loop is CASSMGDATNEKLFF. Here the CDR3 DNA reads TGTGCCAGTAGTATGGGAGATGCAACTAATGAAAAACTGTTTTTT.

The sample holds one count of this clone. The J gene is TRBJ2-1, the V gene TRBV2; the D gene is possibly TRBD1 (6 bases). The V end lost 3 bases, the J end lost 6 bases, and 15 bases lay between the germline ends. This CDR3 contains 15 residues. Germline-derived CDR1 and CDR2 are SNHLY and FYNNEI. CDR3 DNA: TGTGCCAGCAGTGATTGGGCAGGGGCCCCCAATGAGCAGTTCTTC. It encodes CASSDWAGAPNEQFF.

The V gene is TRBV4-1, the J gene TRBJ1-1; 9 bases are shared with TRBD1. J lost 2 bases, V lost 3 bases, and 7 bases had no gene match. The CDR3 is 16 residues long. The germline V gene encodes CDR1 MGHRA and CDR2 YSYEKL. The CDR3 DNA reads as TGCGCCAGCAGCCACGTCCGGGACAGGGTTAACACTGAAGCTTTCTTT. Translated: CASSHVRDRVNTEAFF.

The CDR3 DNA follows: TGTGCCAGTACCTCCGCCGGGACAGGGGGCGCAACGGGCAATCAGCCCCAGCATTTT. It translates to CASTSAGTGGATGNQPQHF. V is TRBV19 and J is TRBJ1-5; 12 bases line up with TRBD1. V lost 7 bases to trimming and J lost 2 bases; unmatched junction nucleotides: 15. Germline CDR1 and CDR2: LNHDA and SQIVND (reference sequence). CDR3 length: 19 residues.

This chain uses TRBV5-6 with TRBJ2-5; 10 nucleotides agree with TRBD2. Germline values: CDR1 SGHDT, CDR2 YYEEEE. Trimming took 4 bases from V and 3 from J; bases not matched to a gene: 6. The CDR3 is 15 residues long. This CDR3 reads CASSDPTSGEETQYF. The DNA for the CDR3 is TGTGCCAGCAGCGATCCCACTAGCGGGGAAGAGACCCAGTACTTC. Full variable domain (rest looked up from reference TRBV5-6 and TRBJ2-5): DAGVTQSPTHLIKTRGQQVTLRCSPKSGHDTVSWYQQALGQGPQFIFQYYEEEERQRGNFPDRFSGHQFPNYSSELNVNALLLGDSALYLCASSDPTSGEETQYFGPGTRLLVL.

The chain combines TRBV29-1 with TRBJ2-7; 9 nucleotides match TRBD1. In germline, CDR1 is SQVTM, CDR2 ANQGSEA. The CDR3 spans 13 residues. V shed 5 bases, J shed 0 bases, and the junction held 2 bases outside the gene matches. In DNA, the CDR3 is TGCAGCGTTCGGACAGGGGCCTCCTACGAGCAGTACGTC. Translating gives CSVRTGASYEQYV.

The gene calls are TRBV5-4 and TRBJ2-2; TRBD1 matches at 8 bases. V lost 4 bases to trimming and J lost 1 base; unmatched junction nucleotides: 6. Germline CDR1 SGHNT, CDR2 YYREEE (reference sequence). CDR3 length: 16 amino acids. CDR3 region: CASSPNRGVNTGELFF. The CDR3, as DNA: TGTGCCAGCAGCCCGAACAGGGGGGTGAACACCGGGGAGCTGTTTTTT.

This CDR3 reads CASNKQGNTGELFF. The CDR3 DNA is TGTGCCAGCAATAAACAGGGAAACACCGGGGAGCTGTTTTTT. The rearrangement joins TRBV6-5 to TRBJ2-2, with D possibly matching TRBD1 (6 bases). This CDR3 contains 14 residues. Trimming took 7 bases from V and 2 from J, leaving 11 bases between them. The germline V gene has CDR1 MNHEY and CDR2 SVGAGI.

The V gene is TRBV5-1, the J gene TRBJ2-3, with 8 bases matching TRBD2. The CDR3 length is 16 residues. Germline-derived CDR1 and CDR2 are SGHRS and YFSETQ. The V and J ends lost 0 bases and 2 bases, in that order; junction bases with no gene match: 5. The chain's CDR3 is CASSLAPGLATDTQYF. In DNA form, the CDR3 reads TGCGCCAGCAGCTTGGCCCCAGGACTAGCCACAGATACGCAGTATTTT.